One sample yielded the 11 T cell receptor beta chains listed below, sequenced in a study of shared clonotypes between healthy human individuals. The assay was immunoSEQ multiplex PCR, and TCRdb's table has in-frame clones only and misses some. The data show 2 million to 3 million clones, 85% to 95% seen once. Specimen: naive CD4+ T cells sorted from blood. The sample's subset: CD45RA+ positively selected. These receptor sequences come from a man aged 18 to 30 in good health.

The V call is TRBV10-1, the J call TRBJ2-3; TRBD1 matches at 12 bases. Trimming cost V 6 bases and J 4 bases; bases outside gene matches: 5. Looked up from germline, CDR1 is WNHNN and CDR2 is SYGVQD (reference sequence). The CDR3 consists of 15 residues. CDR3 DNA sequence: TGCGCCAGCAGCCGGGACAGGGGGCCTTCAGATACGCAGTATTTT. Amino acids: CASSRDRGPSDTQYF.

Concerning this clone itself: The identical CDR3 is also encoded by other nucleotide sequences in the sample. The V gene is TRBV5-4, the J gene TRBJ2-3, with 7 bases identical to TRBD2. There are 16 residues in the CDR3. Germline V lookup: CDR1 SGHNT, CDR2 YYREEE (reference sequence). J was trimmed by 0 bases and V by 0 bases; bases with no gene match: 4. CDR3 nucleotides: TGTGCCAGCAGCTTGGCTAGGACTAGGAGCACAGATACGCAGTATTTT. It is translated as CASSLARTRSTDTQYF.

The V call is TRBV7-9, the J call TRBJ2-7; TRBD2 aligns across 10 bases. This CDR3 is 17 amino acids long. CDR1 SEHNR and CDR2 FQNEAQ come from the germline V gene (reference sequence). The J segment lost 7 bases and the V segment lost 2 bases, leaving 14 bases of the junction unmatched. CDR3 nucleotide sequence: TGTGCCAGCAGCTTAAGCGGGGGCCTAGCGGGAGCATCTGAGCAGTACTTC. Protein product: CASSLSGGLAGASEQYF.

The chain couples TRBV5-3 to TRBJ2-3, with D possibly matching TRBD2 (5 bases). TRBV5-3 is noted as an ORF with a role that remains uncertain. The CDR3 extends over 15 amino acids. Trimming pared 6 bases from V and 1 base from J, leaving 15 bases between. The CDR3, as DNA: TGTGCCAGAAACGACGGCGGCGGGCGCACAGATACGCAGTATTTT. Amino acids: CARNDGGGRTDTQYF.

The rearrangement links TRBV5-1 to TRBJ1-2; TRBD1 might be the D (5 bases). Germline CDR1 SGHRS, CDR2 YFSETQ. The CDR3 totals 14 residues. Trimming pared 3 bases from V and 1 base from J, leaving 10 bases between. The CDR3 region has the DNA TGCGCCAGCAGCTCCGACAGTAATAACTATGGCTACACCTTC. Translated: CASSSDSNNYGYTF. The full variable domain, rest sourced from reference TRBV5-1 and TRBJ1-2, is KAGVTQTPRYLIKTRGQQVTLSCSPISGHRSVSWYQQTPGQGLQFLFEYFSETQRNKGNFPGRFSGRQFSNSRSEMNVSTLELGDSALYLCASSSDSNNYGYTFGSGTRLTVV.

J is TRBJ2-7 and V is TRBV5-6; 8 bases map to TRBD1. With 3 bases clipped from V and 5 bases from J, the junction kept 10 bases outside the gene matches. The CDR3 sequence is 15 residues long. Germline CDR1 is SGHDT and CDR2 is YYEEEE. CDR3 sequence reads: CASSSGSRGLHEQYF. In nucleotides, the CDR3 is TGTGCCAGCAGCTCTGGTTCCAGGGGGCTCCACGAGCAGTACTTC.

The chain links TRBV6-1 to TRBJ1-1; D call uncertain. This CDR3 region has 15 residues. Trimming pared 2 bases from V and 0 bases from J, leaving 10 bases between. Germline loops: CDR1 MNHNS, CDR2 SASEGT. The chain's CDR3 is CASSESGVLNTEAFF. In DNA, the CDR3 is TGTGCCAGCAGTGAAAGCGGGGTGTTGAACACTGAAGCTTTCTTT.

The chain combines TRBV19 with TRBJ2-1; TRBD2 matches 7 bases. The CDR3 runs to 15 residues. Germline V gene sequence: CDR1 LNHDA, CDR2 SQIVND (reference sequence). Trimming removed 3 bases from V and 2 bases from J; junction bases left unmatched: 4. In DNA form, the CDR3 reads TGTGCCAGTAGTATGGGCGGGGGAGCCTACAATGAGCAGTTCTTC. Amino acid sequence: CASSMGGGAYNEQFF.

The rearrangement links TRBV2 to TRBJ2-1; 7 nucleotides agree with TRBD2. This CDR3 spans 13 amino acids. Trimming cost V 7 bases and J 7 bases; bases outside gene matches: 7. Looked up from germline, CDR1 is SNHLY and CDR2 is FYNNEI. The CDR3 here is CASTFSGGNEQFF. The CDR3 bases are TGTGCCAGCACCTTTTCCGGGGGGAATGAGCAGTTCTTC.

This rearrangement joins TRBV18 to TRBJ2-2; 11 bases are a match to TRBD2. V dropped 3 bases and J dropped 3; count of bases not matched to a gene: 9. There are 18 residues in the CDR3. The germline V gene has CDR1 KGHSH and CDR2 LQKENI. CDR3 sequence (DNA): TGTGCCAGCTCACCCCGACTAGCGGGGACCCTCGACACCGGGGAGCTGTTTTTT. This gives the protein CASSPRLAGTLDTGELFF. The variable domain in full, completed from reference TRBV18 and TRBJ2-2, reads NAGVMQNPRHLVRRRGQEARLRCSPMKGHSHVYWYRQLPEEGLKFMVYLQKENIIDESGMPKERFSAEFPKEGPSILRIQQVVRGDSAAYFCASSPRLAGTLDTGELFFGEGSRLTVL.

The chain carries TRBV15 and TRBJ1-2; D gene unclear. V was cut by 5 bases and J by 2 bases, with 12 bases left in between. Per germline, CDR1 LNHNV and CDR2 YYDKDF (reference sequence). The CDR3 sequence is 14 residues long. DNA of the CDR3: TGTGCCACCAGCCCGGGCCTCCCCAACTATGGCTACACCTTC. Translated: CATSPGLPNYGYTF.